This T cell receptor (beta chain) was identified during a study of blood T cell repertoires in COVID-19. About the research overall: PBMCs, B-cell-depleted T cells, or T cells were the source of the cDNA or gDNA that made up the material.

As processed by the authors: Using reference gene primer amplification, nucleated cell counts were estimated. The table came from immunoSEQ multiplex PCR; TCRdb's copy has only in-frame clones and leaves some out. V, J and clone size were drawn from that table, and D and trimming were deduced from the DNA. Among roughly 190,000 clones listed, around 89% were seen once. This CDR3 is built from 15 residues. The junction had 7 bases not matched to a gene; V was cut back by 7 bases and J by 5 bases. Germline lookup yields CDR1 SGHTA and CDR2 FQGNSA. Allocation to cohorts depended on clinical history reported by the participants.

This receptor was identified in a woman between 18 and 30 years old who had recovered from COVID-19. What was sequenced was PBMCs or T cells enriched from blood (not recorded which). The gene calls are TRBV7-2 and TRBJ2-7, with TRBD2 identical over 14 bases. CDR3 amino acids: CASKGTSGSFHEQYF. The CDR3 bases are TGTGCCAGCAAAGGGACTAGCGGGAGTTTCCACGAGCAGTACTTC. The complete variable domain, with remaining parts taken from reference TRBV7-2 and TRBJ2-7, reads GAGVSQSPSNKVTEKGKDVELRCDPISGHTALYWYRQSLGQGLEFLIYFQGNSAPDKSGLPSDRFSAERTGGSVSTLTIQRTQQEDSAVYLCASKGTSGSFHEQYFGPGTRLTVT.